A selection of T cell receptor beta chains follows, all from one sample in a study of shared clonotypes between healthy human individuals. Generated by immunoSEQ multiplex PCR, the TCRdb table keeps only in-frame clones and is missing some. The repertoire holds about 2,200,000 clones, with under 95% as singletons. The specimen was naive CD8+ T cells from PBMCs. These receptors came from a young man in good health. Some clones in this sample may be carry-over from other donors' samples. CDR3s include the opening cysteine and the closing phenylalanine or tryptophan.

J gene	V gene	CDR3 length	CDR3 protein
TRBJ1-3	TRBV10-3	16	CAIRTFTKETGNTIYF
TRBJ2-3	TRBV5-1	16	CASSLYQEASMDTQYF
TRBJ2-1	TRBV7-3	17	CASSRGSSGRDWNEQFF
TRBJ2-7	TRBV5-4	15	CASRRWDRDSYEQYF
TRBJ1-3	TRBV10-3	15	CAISDNRGTGNTIYF
TRBJ2-7	TRBV7-9	12	CASSSTGYEQYF
TRBJ2-7	TRBV13	19	CASSGVPAAGEGLAYEQYF
TRBJ2-7	TRBV27	15	CASSPGTGAGYEQYF
TRBJ1-5	TRBV28	13	CASSPTGFQPQHF
TRBJ1-4	TRBV25-1	14	CASSERGVQEKLFF
TRBJ1-2	TRBV6-4	11	CASRCPYGYTF
TRBJ2-5	TRBV5-1	15	CASSLNLRGRETQYF
TRBJ1-2	TRBV30	14	CAWTLGNPNYGYTF
TRBJ1-1	TRBV19	14	CASSIVQGRTEAFF
TRBJ1-2	TRBV5-5	12	CASAEDRAGYTF
TRBJ2-5	TRBV13	14	CASSAGRKTETQYF
TRBJ1-5	TRBV2	15	CASRVNRGEHQPQHF
TRBJ1-5	TRBV19	13	CASSIDGEQPQHF
TRBJ2-1	TRBV7-9	17	CASSLVPRVQVYNEQFF
TRBJ2-7	TRBV6-1	14	CASSASTGFYEQYF
TRBJ2-3	TRBV27	17	CASSWGGAPPGTDTQYF
TRBJ2-7	TRBV10-2	12	CASSESGYEQYF
TRBJ1-1	TRBV19	14	CASSIRQMNTEAFF
TRBJ1-1	TRBV25-1	11	CASSDGVEAFF
TRBJ2-7	TRBV7-6	12	CASSLASGEQYF
TRBJ1-1	TRBV11-2	16	CASSPPGLPTRAEAFF
TRBJ1-6	TRBV28	13	CASSLSPGRPLHF
TRBJ1-6	TRBV6-5	14	CASSYRTLYSPLHF
TRBJ1-5	TRBV28	13	CASGGRGVQPQHF
TRBJ2-6	TRBV28	17	CASSFAGQYSGANVLTF
TRBJ1-4	TRBV2	14	CASNIGGLNEKLFF
-	TRBV2	14	CASSGGTGGYEQYF
TRBJ1-3	TRBV28	14	CASGPGRPGNTIYF
TRBJ1-1	TRBV9	14	CASSAGHPVAGAFF
TRBJ1-3	TRBV28	14	CASRDSFSGNTIYF
TRBJ2-7	TRBV27	16	CASSLRFQTLRYEQYF
TRBJ1-3	TRBV28	14	CASSYFGAGNTIYF
TRBJ2-7	TRBV6-5	16	CASSYGGTGLSYEQYF
TRBJ2-1	TRBV13	12	CASASGGNEQFF
TRBJ2-7	TRBV27	16	CASSLSAGGGSYEQYF
TRBJ2-1	TRBV4-3	15	CASSQGSRAHNEQFF
TRBJ1-1	TRBV10-3	13	CATRSGSNTEAFF
TRBJ2-5	TRBV28	16	CASSSRTWRGLETQYF
TRBJ1-1	TRBV4-1	14	CASSQDSGVTEAFF
TRBJ2-6	TRBV28	16	CASRASGRTGANVLTF
TRBJ2-1	TRBV11-2	12	CASSLAGDEQFF
TRBJ2-1	TRBV10-3	16	CAISDWREGPYNEQFF
TRBJ2-7	TRBV7-9	15	CASSFILAGAIGQYF
TRBJ1-1	TRBV9	15	CASSPHRTGNTEAFF
TRBJ2-5	TRBV6-5	15	CASSPTGSGGETQYF
TRBJ2-1	TRBV4-3	14	CASSQERDYNEQFF
TRBJ1-2	TRBV6-6	14	CASSSSRRVDGYTF
TRBJ1-3	TRBV9	15	CASSASGISGNTIYF
TRBJ2-2	TRBV9	13	CASSVADAGELFF